These 32 T cell receptor beta chains came from one sample sequenced in a study of T cells after yellow fever vaccination. TCRdb recomputed calls from the 5' RACE reads with MiXCR, one row per CDR3 protein. The repertoire holds about 210,000 distinct CDR3 sequences, approximately 3% seen once, with approximately 3% in the top ten. The sequencing here drew on CD4+ T cells sorted from PBMCs, taken 10 days after the yellow fever booster vaccination. These receptors were taken from a man aged 18 to 35 who received the YFV17D yellow fever vaccine.

In this sample, this clonotype turned up many times. The rearrangement joins TRBV5-5 to TRBJ2-7; either TRBD1 or TRBD2 may fit D (5 bases each). With 2 bases removed from V and 3 bases from J, the gap between germline ends came to 12 bases. Per germline, CDR1 SGHKS and CDR2 YYEKEE (reference sequence). The CDR3 is 14 amino acids. The CDR3 DNA is TGTGCCAGCAGCTTTGGACTGGGGGTCTACGAGCAGTACGTC. Protein sequence: CASSFGLGVYEQYV.

The genes are TRBV7-7 and TRBJ2-3; possible D gene TRBD2, 6 bases. The CDR3 is 14 amino acids. Trimming removed 5 bases from V and 2 bases from J, with 11 bases in between. Per the germline V gene, CDR1 is SSHAT and CDR2 is FNYEAQ (reference sequence). The CDR3: CASSRGTLTDTQYF. CDR3 bases: TGTGCCAGCAGCCGCGGGACCCTCACAGATACGCAGTATTTT.

This clonotype was observed a few times. V is TRBV6-1 and J is TRBJ2-7; 9 nucleotides match TRBD1. There are 13 residues in the CDR3. Germline V gives CDR1 MNHNS, CDR2 SASEGT. The V gene end was trimmed by 6 bases and the J gene end by 6 bases; junction bases not matched to a gene: 6. As DNA, the CDR3 is TGTGCCAGCAGCGGGACAGGGACAGGCGAGCAGTACGTC. This gives the protein CASSGTGTGEQYV.

There are a few counts of this clonotype. This chain uses TRBV5-6 with TRBJ1-2; 10 bases align to TRBD1. Germline trimming cut 5 bases from V and 4 bases from J; bases unmatched to any gene: 2. Germline assignment: CDR1 SGHDT and CDR2 YYEEEE. The CDR3 contains 13 residues. This CDR3 is CASRWTGGYGYTF. The DNA for the CDR3 is TGTGCCAGCAGATGGACAGGGGGCTATGGCTACACCTTC.

This clonotype was detected a few times. The chain couples TRBV20-1 to TRBJ2-5, with 11 positions matching TRBD2. Losses at the gene ends were 5 bases for V and 2 bases for J; bases not matched to a gene: 7. This CDR3 comprises 15 residues. The germline CDR1 and CDR2 sequences are DFQATT and SNEGSKA (reference sequence). The CDR3 sequence is CSASYSGGVQETQYF. The CDR3 nucleotides are TGCAGTGCTTCCTATAGCGGGGGGGTTCAAGAGACCCAGTACTTC.

This clonotype came up a few times. The rearrangement uses TRBV10-3 and TRBJ1-6; a weak D match, TRBD1 (5 bases). Trimming took off 0 bases at V and 6 bases at J, with 15 bases between the two ends. There are 17 residues in the CDR3. Germline values: CDR1 ENHRY, CDR2 SYGVKD. This CDR3 is CAISESGTRDLNSPLHF. CDR3 DNA: TGTGCCATCAGTGAGTCGGGGACGCGGGACCTTAATTCACCCCTCCACTTT.

This clonotype was recorded at least ten times. The V gene is TRBV27, the J gene TRBJ1-1; D call uncertain. Trimming shortened V by 5 bases and J by 6 bases, and 10 bases separated the two germline ends. The CDR3 spans 12 residues. CDR1 and CDR2 (germline): MNHEY, SMNVEV (reference sequence). The DNA of the CDR3 is TGTGCCAGCAGTAACCTTATTTCTGAAGCTTTCTTT. Its protein is CASSNLISEAFF.

This clonotype occurred a few times. This chain uses TRBV12-3 or TRBV12-4 with TRBJ1-1, with D possibly TRBD1 on 5 matching bases. V lost 3 bases and J lost 0, with 20 bases in between. This CDR3 has 18 residues. CDR3 coding DNA: TGTGCCAGCAGTTTCCAGGGACGAGGTCTCTACATGAACACTGAAGCTTTCTTT. Amino acid sequence: CASSFQGRGLYMNTEAFF.

This clonotype was seen repeatedly, ten times or more. The CDR3 sequence: CSASRDNEKLFF. Here the CDR3 DNA reads TGCAGCGCAAGTAGAGATAATGAAAAACTGTTTTTT. J is TRBJ1-4 and V is TRBV29-1; D gene uncertain. This CDR3 spans 12 amino acids. The V gene lost 7 bases and the J gene lost 4 bases, with 10 bases spanning the gap. The germline CDR1 and CDR2 sequences are SQVTM and ANQGSEA.

This clonotype was observed a handful of times. This chain joins TRBV2 and TRBJ1-2; 7 positions match TRBD1. Germline values: CDR1 SNHLY, CDR2 FYNNEI. The CDR3 contains 14 residues. J gave up 7 bases and V 3 bases, and 8 bases lay outside the gene matches. The CDR3 is CASSEARQGSGYTF. The CDR3 bases are TGTGCCAGCAGTGAGGCGAGACAGGGATCTGGCTACACCTTC.

This clonotype was picked up many times. The V call is TRBV5-1, the J call TRBJ1-3; TRBD1 might be the D (5 bases). The CDR3 runs to 18 residues. Germline-derived CDR1 and CDR2 are SGHRS and YFSETQ. V was trimmed by 4 bases and J by 4 bases, leaving 24 bases between them. The CDR3 DNA reads TGCGCCAGCAGCGGGGATCCTCGGGACCTAGCCGGCGGAAACACCATATATTTT. Residues: CASSGDPRDLAGGNTIYF.

This chain uses TRBV5-6 with TRBJ1-4, with TRBD1 identical over 8 bases. Unmatched junction bases numbered 7, after V lost 4 bases and J lost 8 bases. From germline, CDR1 is SGHDT and CDR2 YYEEEE. The CDR3 covers 14 residues. CDR3 in amino acids: CASSTTGVEEKLFF. CDR3 DNA: TGTGCCAGCAGCACGACAGGGGTAGAAGAAAAACTGTTTTTT.

This clonotype was detected ten times or more. The rearrangement uses TRBV7-9 and TRBJ1-3; no definite D call. There are 14 residues in the CDR3. Deletions cut 3 bases from V and 7 bases from J, with 13 bases between. Germline CDR1 is SEHNR and CDR2 is FQNEAQ (reference sequence). The CDR3 here is CASSFGGSGNTIYF. The CDR3 bases are TGTGCCAGCAGCTTTGGCGGTTCGGGGAACACCATATATTTT.

This clonotype was observed a handful of times. The chain carries TRBV7-2 and TRBJ1-6; D is unclear. The length of the CDR3 is 15 residues. Germline CDR1 SGHTA, CDR2 FQGNSA. Between the trimmed V and J ends, which lost 2 bases and 6 bases, there was a span of 11 bases. In nucleotides, the CDR3 is TGTGCCAGCAGCTTACAACTGGCCGGTAATTCACCCCTCCACTTT. As protein: CASSLQLAGNSPLHF.

This clonotype was detected only a few times. J is TRBJ2-7 and V is TRBV10-2; tentatively, D is TRBD1 (6 bases). The CDR3 spans 14 residues. The V and J ends lost 3 bases and 1 base respectively, with 10 bases between them. CDR1 WSHSY and CDR2 SAAADI come from the germline V gene. The CDR3 sequence is CASSEGGQSYEQYV. The CDR3 bases are TGCGCCAGCAGTGAAGGAGGACAGTCCTACGAGCAGTACGTC.

This sequence joins TRBV24-1 and TRBJ1-1; 7 nucleotides agree with TRBD1. The ends lost 10 bases at V and 0 bases at J; junction bases unmatched: 4. CDR1 KGHDR and CDR2 SFDVKD come from the germline V gene. CDR3 size: 13 residues. The CDR3: CATQRGLNTEAFF. The CDR3 DNA reads as TGTGCCACACAAAGGGGGCTGAACACTGAAGCTTTCTTT.

The sample holds many counts of this clonotype. This sequence joins TRBV7-2 and TRBJ1-6; D not resolved. The ends were cut back, 5 bases at V and 2 bases at J, with 10 bases in the middle. The CDR3 runs 15 residues. The germline V gene has CDR1 SGHTA and CDR2 FQGNSA. The CDR3 DNA reads TGTGCCAGCAGCCCCACAGCTACCTATAATTCACCCCTCCACTTT. Amino acid sequence: CASSPTATYNSPLHF.

Many counts were recorded for this clonotype. The chain recombines TRBV20-1 with TRBJ2-1; a weak D match, TRBD2 (6 bases). CDR3 length equals 11 residues. The V gene's germline CDR1 is DFQATT and CDR2 SNEGSKA (reference sequence). DNA of the CDR3: TGCGGAACTAGCAGTTACAATGAGCAGTTCTTC. Its protein product is CGTSSYNEQFF.

The sample holds many counts of this clonotype. V gene TRBV4-3 combines with J gene TRBJ2-5, with 7 bases matching TRBD1. Trimming cost V 6 bases and J 0 bases; bases outside gene matches: 7. This CDR3 is built from 15 residues. Looked up from germline, CDR1 is LGHNA and CDR2 is YSLEER. The CDR3, as DNA: TGCGCCAGCAGACCCTGGGACAGAGACCAAGAGACCCAGTACTTC. Its protein is CASRPWDRDQETQYF.

This clonotype was counted many times. This chain connects TRBV7-9 to TRBJ2-3, with 12 bases that match TRBD2. Per germline, CDR1 SEHNR and CDR2 FQNEAQ (reference sequence). The trim removed 5 bases at V and 1 base at J, leaving 7 bases unmatched. The CDR3 extends over 17 amino acids. The CDR3 loop is CASSQNLAGGRTDTQYF. CDR3 bases: TGTGCCAGCAGCCAAAACCTAGCGGGGGGGCGCACAGATACGCAGTATTTT.

This clonotype was picked up many times. The chain joins TRBV19 to TRBJ1-1; TRBD1 matches 7 bases. CDR1 is LNHDA and CDR2 is SQIVND in the germline V gene (reference sequence). V shed 6 bases, J shed 3 bases, and the junction held 7 bases outside the gene matches. The length of the CDR3 is 14 residues. The chain's CDR3 is CASSSTGSYTEAFF. In nucleotides, the CDR3 is TGTGCCAGTAGCTCGACAGGGTCGTACACTGAAGCTTTCTTT.

Of note for this clonotype: A read error may explain this, as a much larger clone is one base away. The J gene is TRBJ2-1, the V gene TRBV7-3; the D is unclear. Trimming removed 0 bases at V and 8 bases at J, with 14 bases between. CDR1 SGHTA and CDR2 FQGTGA come from the germline V gene. This CDR3 has 15 amino acids. The CDR3 loop reads CASSLTSFRYDEQFF. The CDR3, as DNA: TGTGCCAGCAGCTTAACCTCCTTCAGATACGATGAGCAGTTCTTC. Full variable domain (rest looked up from reference TRBV7-3 and TRBJ2-1): GAGVSQTPSNKVTEKGKYVELRCDPISGHTALYWYRQSLGQGPEFLIYFQGTGAADDSGLPNDRFFAVRPEGSVSTLKIQRTERGDSAVYLCASSLTSFRYDEQFFGPGTRLTVL.

This clonotype appeared a few times. V gene TRBV24-1 combines with J gene TRBJ1-2; D perhaps matches TRBD1 (6 bases). Trimming pared 5 bases from V and 5 bases from J, leaving 17 bases between. CDR3 size: 15 residues. Per germline, CDR1 KGHDR and CDR2 SFDVKD. The CDR3 DNA sequence: TGTGCCACCAGTGGGGGGGCTTCCTCGGAATATGGCTACACCTTC. It specifies CATSGGASSEYGYTF.

V usage is TRBV7-3 and J usage is TRBJ2-1; either TRBD1 or TRBD2 may supply D (5 bases each). Looked up from germline, CDR1 is SGHTA and CDR2 is FQGTGA. The CDR3 runs 14 residues. Trimming took 2 bases from V and 4 from J, leaving 9 bases between them. The CDR3 DNA sequence: TGTGCCAGCAGCTTAGGATGGGGGTACAATGAGCAGTTCTTC. This sequence encodes CASSLGWGYNEQFF.

This chain joins TRBV7-8 and TRBJ1-1, with unresolved D. The CDR3 is 15 residues long. The V end lost 2 bases, the J end lost 6 bases, and 16 bases lay between the germline ends. Per germline, CDR1 SGHVS and CDR2 FQNEAQ. CDR3 region: CASSLNAGPSAEAFF. The CDR3 nucleotides read TGTGCCAGCAGCTTAAATGCAGGACCTAGCGCTGAAGCTTTCTTT.

The chain employs TRBV6-5 and TRBJ1-2, with a possible D match to TRBD1 (5 bases). Germline assignment: CDR1 MNHEY and CDR2 SVGAGI. The V gene lost 6 bases and the J gene lost 3 bases, with 17 bases spanning the gap. The CDR3 runs to 15 residues. The CDR3 protein is CASRPSLSGDYGYTF. The CDR3 coding sequence is TGTGCCAGCAGACCTTCCCTTTCGGGGGACTATGGCTACACCTTC.

This clonotype was counted at least ten times. The rearrangement uses TRBV7-2 and TRBJ2-1; 16 positions agree with TRBD2. After removal of 5 bases from V and 7 bases from J, the junction contained 11 bases not matched to a gene. This CDR3 has 18 amino acids. Germline V gene data show CDR1 as SGHTA and CDR2 as FQGNSA. The CDR3 region is CASSPSGTSGGAGNEQFF. The CDR3 DNA is TGTGCCAGCAGCCCCTCCGGGACTAGCGGGGGGGCTGGGAATGAGCAGTTCTTC.

This clonotype showed up just a few times. V and J are TRBV20-1 and TRBJ1-2, with D perhaps TRBD1 (6 bases). The germline CDR1 and CDR2 sequences are DFQATT and SNEGSKA (reference sequence). The CDR3 sequence is 14 residues long. The V end lost 0 bases, the J end lost 12 bases, and 20 bases lay between the germline ends. CDR3 amino acids: CSAREGGPKTAHTF. CDR3 nucleotide sequence: TGCAGTGCTAGAGAGGGGGGGCCGAAAACAGCCCACACCTTC.

This clonotype was recorded at least ten times. The chain couples TRBV12-5 to TRBJ2-1; 10 nucleotides match TRBD2. The CDR3 contains 16 residues. V gave up 4 bases and J gave up 4 bases; unmatched junction bases: 7. Germline assignment: CDR1 LGHNT and CDR2 FRNRAP. The CDR3, as DNA: TGTGCTAGTGGTTCCCCAAGCGGGGGGGCTTACAATGAGCAGTTCTTC. Its translation: CASGSPSGGAYNEQFF.

This clonotype was found many times. The genes are TRBV4-2 and TRBJ1-1; D gene uncertain. The V gene's germline CDR1 is LGHNA and CDR2 YNFKEQ. The germline V and J ends were trimmed by 0 bases and 0 bases, with 17 bases remaining between them. The CDR3 totals 18 residues. Here the CDR3 DNA reads TGTGCCAGCAGCCAAGACCCTGGAGGGCGGCGAGTGAACACTGAAGCTTTCTTT. It translates to CASSQDPGGRRVNTEAFF.

The table lists this clonotype with many counts. The V call is TRBV12-3 or TRBV12-4, the J call TRBJ1-5; 9 nucleotides align to TRBD1. Trimming took 4 bases from V and 6 from J; bases not matched to a gene: 7. CDR3 length: 15 amino acids. CDR3 in DNA: TGTGCCAGCAGTTCGGGGACAGGGTTTGGTCAGCCCCAGCATTTT. It codes for CASSSGTGFGQPQHF.

Ten or more counts support this clonotype. The chain couples TRBV6-5 to TRBJ2-7; D not certain. The CDR3 has 15 amino acids. V was pared by 0 bases and J by 2 bases, with 11 bases between. The V gene's germline CDR1 is MNHEY and CDR2 SVGAGI. CDR3 sequence (DNA): TGTGCCAGCAGTTACTCGGCAGGCTCCCCCTACGAGCAGTACGTC. It encodes CASSYSAGSPYEQYV.